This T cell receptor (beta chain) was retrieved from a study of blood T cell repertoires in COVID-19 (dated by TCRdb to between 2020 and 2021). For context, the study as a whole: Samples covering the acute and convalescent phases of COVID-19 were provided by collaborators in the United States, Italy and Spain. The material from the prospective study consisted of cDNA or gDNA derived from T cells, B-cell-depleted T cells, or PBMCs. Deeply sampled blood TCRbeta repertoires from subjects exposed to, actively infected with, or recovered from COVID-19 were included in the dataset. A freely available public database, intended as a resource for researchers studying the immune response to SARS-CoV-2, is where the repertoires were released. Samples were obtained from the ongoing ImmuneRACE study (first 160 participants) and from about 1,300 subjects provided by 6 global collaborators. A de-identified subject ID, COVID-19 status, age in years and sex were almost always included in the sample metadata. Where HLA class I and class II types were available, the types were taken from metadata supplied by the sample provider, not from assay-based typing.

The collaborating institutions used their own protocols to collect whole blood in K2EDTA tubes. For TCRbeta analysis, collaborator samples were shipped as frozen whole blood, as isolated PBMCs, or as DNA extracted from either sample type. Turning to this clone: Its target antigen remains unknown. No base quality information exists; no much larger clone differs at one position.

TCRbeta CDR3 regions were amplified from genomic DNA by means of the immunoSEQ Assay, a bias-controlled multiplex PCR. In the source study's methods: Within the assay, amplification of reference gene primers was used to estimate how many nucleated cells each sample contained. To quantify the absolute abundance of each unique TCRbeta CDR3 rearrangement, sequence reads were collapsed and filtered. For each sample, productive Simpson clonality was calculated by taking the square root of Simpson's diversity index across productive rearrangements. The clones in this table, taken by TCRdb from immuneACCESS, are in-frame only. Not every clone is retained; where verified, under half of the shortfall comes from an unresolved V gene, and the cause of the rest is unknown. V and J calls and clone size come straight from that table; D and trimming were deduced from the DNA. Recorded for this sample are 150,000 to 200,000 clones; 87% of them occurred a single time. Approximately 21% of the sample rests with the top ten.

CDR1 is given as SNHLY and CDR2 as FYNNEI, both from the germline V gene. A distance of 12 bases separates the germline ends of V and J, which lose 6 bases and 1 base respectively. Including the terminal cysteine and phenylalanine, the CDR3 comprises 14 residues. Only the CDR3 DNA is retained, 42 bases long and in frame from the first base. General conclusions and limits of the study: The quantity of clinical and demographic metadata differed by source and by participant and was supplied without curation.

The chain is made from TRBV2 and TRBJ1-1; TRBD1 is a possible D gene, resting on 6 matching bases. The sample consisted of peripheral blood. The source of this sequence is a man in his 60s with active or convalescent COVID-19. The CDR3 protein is CASSKGGSNTEAFF. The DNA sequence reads TGTGCCAGCAGCAAAGGGGGTTCGAACACTGAAGCTTTCTTT.